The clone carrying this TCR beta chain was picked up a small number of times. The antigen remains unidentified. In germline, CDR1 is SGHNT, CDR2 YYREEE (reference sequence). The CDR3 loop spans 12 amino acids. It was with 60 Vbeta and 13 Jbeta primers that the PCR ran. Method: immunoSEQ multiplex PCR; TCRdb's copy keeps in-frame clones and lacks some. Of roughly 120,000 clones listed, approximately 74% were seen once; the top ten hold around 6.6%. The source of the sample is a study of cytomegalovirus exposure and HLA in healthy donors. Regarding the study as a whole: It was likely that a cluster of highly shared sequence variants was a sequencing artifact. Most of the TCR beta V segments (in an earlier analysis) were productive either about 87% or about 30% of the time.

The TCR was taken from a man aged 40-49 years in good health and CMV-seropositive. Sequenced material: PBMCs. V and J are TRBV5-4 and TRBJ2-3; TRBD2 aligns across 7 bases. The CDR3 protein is CEAGDLTDTQYF. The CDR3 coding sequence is TGTGAGGCGGGAGACCTCACAGATACGCAGTATTTT.